This TCR beta chain was obtained from a study of early T cells in non-severe SARS-CoV-2 infection. Overall study findings and caveats: Lookups in VDJdb leaned toward anti-spike CD8 responses and missed private and CD4 specificities.

From germline, CDR1 is SQVTM and CDR2 ANQGSEA. The CDR3 contains 13 residues. V dropped 8 bases and J dropped 4; count of bases not matched to a gene: 8. With respect to this clonotype: The antigen remains unidentified.

Using its own MiXCR run on the 5' RACE reads, TCRdb lists one record per CDR3 protein. The repertoire holds fewer than 75,000 distinct CDR3 sequences, with around 21% as singletons. The rearrangement links TRBV29-1 to TRBJ2-5; 9 bases fit TRBD2. The clonotype was recovered from an adult who was a healthcare worker with PCR-confirmed SARS-CoV-2 infection or an uninfected control (not recorded which). The sequencing used whole blood, collected at baseline. The CDR3 is CSLAPTSGETQYF. CDR3 sequence (DNA): TGCAGCTTAGCCCCGACTAGCGGAGAGACCCAGTACTTC.